This T cell receptor beta chain was captured in a study of early T cells in non-severe SARS-CoV-2 infection. On the study more broadly: The authors sequenced bulk RNA from unsorted whole blood, leaving chains unpaired. Study-wide points: Anti-spike CD8 specificities were favored by VDJdb matching, whose results missed private and CD4 specificities.

This clonotype has ten or more counts. Its antigen is not identified. Individual cDNA molecules were tagged with unique molecular identifiers, the study reported. TCRdb analysed the 5' RACE reads with MiXCR anew, one entry per CDR3 protein. The sample yields some 56,000 distinct CDR3 sequences, over 13% seen once. This CDR3 comprises 14 residues. V shed 11 bases and J 6 bases; nucleotides not matched to a gene: 13. Material: whole blood, obtained at baseline. This chain connects TRBV12-3 or TRBV12-4 to TRBJ1-5, with 7 positions matching TRBD1. This clonotype was obtained from an adult who was a healthcare worker with PCR-confirmed SARS-CoV-2 infection or an uninfected control (not recorded which). CDR3 residues: CASRQGLGFQPQHF. The CDR3 DNA is TGTGCCTCCAGACAGGGCCTAGGTTTTCAGCCCCAGCATTTT.